Given below is one T cell receptor beta chain in context. No antigen is known for it. The repertoire was sequenced with immunoSEQ multiplex PCR; TCRdb's copy has only in-frame clones and lacks some. The top ten clones hold around 0.15% of a sample with about 2,500,000 clones, about 92% of them seen once. All of the donors resided in Nashville, Tennessee, and each was a Caucasian adult. This sample was included in a study of shared clonotypes between healthy human individuals. Study context: CD4 naive and memory got three plates each, CD8 naive two, CD8 memory one.

CDR3 length: 13 residues. V shed 5 bases and J shed 9 bases, with 14 bases lying between them. Germline CDR1 is WNHNN and CDR2 is SYGVQD (reference sequence). Study results and caveats: Among donors, the sharing of clonotypes was expected to be influenced by sequencing depth. Naive subsets generally exceeded memory subsets in estimated richness.

Sequenced input: naive CD4+ T cells sorted from blood. Subset indicated: CD45RA+ positively selected. V gene TRBV10-1 combines with J gene TRBJ2-4; possibly TRBD2 for D (6 bases). The source is a man between 18 and 35 years old in good health. The CDR3 is CASSLAEQSIQYF. The DNA of the CDR3 is TGCGCCAGCAGTTTAGCGGAGCAGAGCATTCAGTACTTC.